This TCR beta chain emerged from a study of T cells after posttransplantation cyclophosphamide. This CDR3 is 16 amino acids long. Between the trimmed V and J ends, which lost 0 bases and 5 bases, there was a span of 11 bases. CDR1 is LGHNA, CDR2 YNFKEQ, per germline. Overall study findings and caveats: Later blood repertoires were often dominated by clones from the donor CD8+ memory compartment. Recipient CMV seropositivity and CMV reactivation strongly tracked TRB clonality.

Treatment was busulfan-fludarabine conditioning, a marrow graft, and cyclophosphamide on days +3 and +4. Here immunoSEQ multiplex PCR was the method, and the copy in TCRdb shows in-frame clones only, minus some. The table lists some 9,000 clones, 70% to 90% of them singletons. This clone was found once. Its antigen is not known. The sequenced sample was PBMCs, obtained after allogeneic stem cell transplant with posttransplant cyclophosphamide. This rearrangement joins TRBV4-2 to TRBJ1-6; the D is unclear. This clonotype was obtained from a female patient in her forties who received an allogeneic stem cell transplant from an unrelated donor, was CMV-positive, and had no GVHD. Some T cells may have come from the graft donor. The CDR3 bases are TGTGCCAGCAGCCAAGATCCGAAGACTCATAATTCACCCCTCCACTTT. It translates to CASSQDPKTHNSPLHF.